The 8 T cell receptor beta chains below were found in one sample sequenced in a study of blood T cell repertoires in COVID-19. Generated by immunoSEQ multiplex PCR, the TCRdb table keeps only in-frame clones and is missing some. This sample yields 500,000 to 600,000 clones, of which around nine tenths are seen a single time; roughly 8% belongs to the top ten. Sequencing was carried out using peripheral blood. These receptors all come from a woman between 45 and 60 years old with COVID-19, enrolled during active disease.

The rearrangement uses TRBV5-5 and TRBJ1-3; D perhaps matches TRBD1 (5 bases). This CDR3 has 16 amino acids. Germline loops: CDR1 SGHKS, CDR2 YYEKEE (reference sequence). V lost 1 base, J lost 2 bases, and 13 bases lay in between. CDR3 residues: CASSLNPGNTGNTIYF. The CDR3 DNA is TGTGCCAGCAGCTTGAATCCAGGGAATACTGGAAACACCATATATTTT.

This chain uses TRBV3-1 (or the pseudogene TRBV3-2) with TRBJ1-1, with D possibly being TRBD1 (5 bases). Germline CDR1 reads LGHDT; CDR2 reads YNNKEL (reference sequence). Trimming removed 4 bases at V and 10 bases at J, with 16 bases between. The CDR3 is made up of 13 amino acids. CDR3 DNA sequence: TGTGCCAGCAGCCTGGGGCCGGGGGGGAGAGCTTTCTTT. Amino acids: CASSLGPGGRAFF.

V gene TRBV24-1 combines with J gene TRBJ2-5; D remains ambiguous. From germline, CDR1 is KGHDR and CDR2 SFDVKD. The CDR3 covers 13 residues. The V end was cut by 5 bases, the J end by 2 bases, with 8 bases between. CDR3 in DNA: TGTGCCACCAGTGCCGGGTGGCAAGAGACCCAGTACTTC. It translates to CATSAGWQETQYF.

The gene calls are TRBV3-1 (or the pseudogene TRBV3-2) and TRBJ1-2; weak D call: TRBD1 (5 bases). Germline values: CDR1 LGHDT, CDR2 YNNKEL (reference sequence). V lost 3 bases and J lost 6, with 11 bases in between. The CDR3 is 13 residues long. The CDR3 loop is CASSHQGGNGYTF. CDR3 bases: TGTGCCAGCAGCCATCAGGGAGGGAATGGCTACACCTTC.

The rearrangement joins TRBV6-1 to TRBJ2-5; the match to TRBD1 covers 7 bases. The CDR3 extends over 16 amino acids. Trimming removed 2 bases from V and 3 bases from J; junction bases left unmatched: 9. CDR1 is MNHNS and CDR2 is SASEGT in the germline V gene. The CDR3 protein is CASSERGRQGKETQYF. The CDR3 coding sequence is TGTGCCAGCAGTGAAAGAGGGAGACAGGGAAAAGAGACCCAGTACTTC.

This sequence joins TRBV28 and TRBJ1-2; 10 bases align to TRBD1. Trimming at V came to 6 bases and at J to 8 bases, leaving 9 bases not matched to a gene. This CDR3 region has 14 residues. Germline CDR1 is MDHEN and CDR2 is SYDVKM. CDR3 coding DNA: TGTGCCAGCAGCCGTAGGACAGGGGGGGGAGGCTACACCTTC. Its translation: CASSRRTGGGGYTF.

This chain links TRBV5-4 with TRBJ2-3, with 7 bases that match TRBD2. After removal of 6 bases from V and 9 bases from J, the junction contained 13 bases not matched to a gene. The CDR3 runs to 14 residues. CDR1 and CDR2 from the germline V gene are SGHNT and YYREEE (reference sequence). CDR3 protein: CASTPGYGGITQYF. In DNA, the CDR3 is TGTGCCAGCACCCCGGGGTACGGGGGGATCACGCAGTATTTT.

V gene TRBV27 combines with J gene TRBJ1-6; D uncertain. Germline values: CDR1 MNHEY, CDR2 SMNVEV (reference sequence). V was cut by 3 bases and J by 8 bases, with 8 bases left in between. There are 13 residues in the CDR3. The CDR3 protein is CASSFGRDSPLHF. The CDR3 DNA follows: TGTGCCAGCAGTTTCGGGCGGGATTCACCCCTCCACTTT.